This T cell receptor (beta chain) comes out of a study of CD8 T cells in Susac syndrome. About the research overall: At blood draw, Susac syndrome patients were therapy-naive, on corticosteroids, or on intravenous immunoglobulin alone.

Overall study findings and caveats: The TCR sequencing and HLA analysis in the study involved a relatively small number of individuals, as the study acknowledged.

RNA was extracted with the RNeasy kit, and a quantity of 0.5 to 1 ug was reverse transcribed using random hexamers. TCRdb passed the immunoSEQ multiplex PCR reads through MiXCR, listing each CDR3 protein once. This sample has roughly 150,000 distinct CDR3 sequences; 85% to 95% occur once, and the top ten carry 0.15% to 0.2%. The CDR3 contains 15 residues. Germline assignment: CDR1 LGHDT and CDR2 YNNKEL (reference sequence). The V and J ends lost 0 bases and 7 bases respectively, with 13 bases between them. The TEMRA cells underwent FACS enrichment, while the CD8+ and CD4+ T cells underwent negative isolation. This clonotype occurred once. Its matching antigen is unknown.

Material for sequencing was CD4+ T cells from PBMCs. The chain has TRBV3-1 and TRBJ1-5, with unresolved D. This receptor was obtained from a human donor with Susac syndrome. This chain's CDR3 is CASSQDSAAPQPQHF. The CDR3 DNA sequence: TGTGCCAGCAGCCAAGATTCGGCCGCGCCCCAGCCCCAGCATTTT.